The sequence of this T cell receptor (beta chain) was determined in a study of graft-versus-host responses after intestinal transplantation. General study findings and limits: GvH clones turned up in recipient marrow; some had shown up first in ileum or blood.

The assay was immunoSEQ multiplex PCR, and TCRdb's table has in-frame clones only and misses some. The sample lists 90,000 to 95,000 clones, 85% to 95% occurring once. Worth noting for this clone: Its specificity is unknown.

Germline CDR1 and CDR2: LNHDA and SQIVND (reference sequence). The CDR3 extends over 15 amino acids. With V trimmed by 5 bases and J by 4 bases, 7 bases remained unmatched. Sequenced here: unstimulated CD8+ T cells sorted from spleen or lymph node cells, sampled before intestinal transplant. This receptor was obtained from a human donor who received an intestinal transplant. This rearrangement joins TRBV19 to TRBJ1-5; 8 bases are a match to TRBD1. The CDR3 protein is CASSPWTGPNQPQHF. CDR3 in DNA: TGTGCCAGTAGTCCATGGACAGGGCCTAATCAGCCCCAGCATTTT. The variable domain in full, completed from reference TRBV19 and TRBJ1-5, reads DGGITQSPKYLFRKEGQNVTLSCEQNLNHDAMYWYRQDPGQGLRLIYYSQIVNDFQKGDIAEGYSVSREKKESFPLTVTSAQKNPTAFYLCASSPWTGPNQPQHFGDGTRLSIL.